This TCR beta chain comes out of a study of T-cell memory formation after mild COVID-19 (dated by TCRdb to about 2021). Broadly, across the study: TCR sequence clusters from the two donors were largely donor specific. Two young, previously healthy adult volunteers, one female and one male, were included in the cohort. T-cell clones expanding and contracting after mild COVID-19 in two donors were tracked by longitudinal TCRalpha and TCRbeta repertoire sequencing.

The listed sequencing device is Illumina NovaSeq 6000. TCRalpha and TCRbeta cDNA libraries were built by 5'RACE with constant-segment primers, adding sample barcodes and unique molecular identifiers. Trizol reagent was used to extract RNA from every sample. Library amplification was performed in two PCR steps, and a second sample barcode and Illumina TruSeq adapters were introduced in the second step. Sequencing of the libraries was done on an Illumina NovaSeq, producing 2 x 150 bp paired-end reads. In the authors' own workflow: The reads were demultiplexed and collapsed into UMI-guided consensus sequences using migec v1.2.7. With mixcr v2.1.11, UMI consensuses were aligned to TRA and TRB V and J templates and assembled into clonotypes. A clonotype was counted as expanded or contracted only when both edgeR and NoisET called the clonotype significant, with the noise models trained on biological replicates. For edgeR calls, a false discovery rate-adjusted p below 0.01 and a log2 fold-change threshold of 1 were applied. As an exploratory analysis of dynamics, PCA with hierarchical clustering was applied to max-normalized trajectories of the 1000 most abundant clonotypes. Separately sequenced CD4+ and CD8+ repertoires were used to assign the CD4 or CD8 phenotype of responding clones. Using fastp at Q25 and MiXCR, TCRdb reprocessed the public reads and kept productive beta chains. One record per CDR3 amino acid sequence lists the most common genes and DNA. These V and J calls originate from TCRdb's pipeline instead of the authors' own analysis. Across this sample there are roughly 550,000 distinct CDR3 sequences, with over 20% seen only once. The biggest ten clones account for around an eighth of the sample.

About this clonotype itself: Its antigen remains undetermined. No much larger clone is present one base from it, and per-base qualities are unavailable.

PBMCs were isolated by Ficoll-Paque density gradient centrifugation. What the research found in general, with its limitations: Clones that contracted from day 15 to 85 showed balanced CD4/CD8 phenotypes, whereas a second wave of clones that expanded from day 15 to 37 leaned towards CD4+. Only two mild cases were covered in the study, and larger cohorts including severe cases with pre-infection samples were considered necessary. Whether the second-wave clones peaking on day 37 were SARS-CoV-2 specific was not confirmed. Contracting CD4+ clones were located mainly in the CM and EM memory subsets, whereas CD8+ clones were found to be enriched in EMRA. Some responding clones were detected in pre-infection memory, which suggested that pre-existing cross-reactive memory T cells had joined the SARS-CoV-2 response.

This clonotype was obtained from an adult woman who had mild COVID-19 (a few samples of this study predate the infection). The sample titles of this study are shuffled in the database, so cell type and time point are left out; the donor was told from shared clones. The specimen sequenced was PBMCs or a T cell subset sorted from them (not recorded which).

The CDR3 sequence is CATSRDLATRGNTIYF. DNA sequence: TGTGCCACCAGCAGAGATTTGGCCACCCGAGGAAACACCATATATTTT. The chain is made from TRBV15 and TRBJ1-3; the D gene cannot be resolved reliably. From cysteine to phenylalanine, the CDR3 is 16 amino acids long. Here the CDR3 DNA is all that survives: 48 bases in frame from base 1. In the germline V gene (reference sequence), CDR1 corresponds to LNHNV and CDR2 to YYDKDF. V lost 0 bases and J lost 4 bases; the stretch between them is 13 bases long.